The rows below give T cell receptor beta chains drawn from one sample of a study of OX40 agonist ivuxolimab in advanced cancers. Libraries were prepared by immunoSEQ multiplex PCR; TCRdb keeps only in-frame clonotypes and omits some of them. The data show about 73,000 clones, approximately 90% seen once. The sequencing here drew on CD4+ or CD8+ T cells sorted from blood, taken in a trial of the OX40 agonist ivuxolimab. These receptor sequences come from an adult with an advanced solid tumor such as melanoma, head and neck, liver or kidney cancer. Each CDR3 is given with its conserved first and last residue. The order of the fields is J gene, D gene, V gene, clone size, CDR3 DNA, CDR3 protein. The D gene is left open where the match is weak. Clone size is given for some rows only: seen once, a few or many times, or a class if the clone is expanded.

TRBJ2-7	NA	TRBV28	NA	TGTGCCAGAATTTTCGGGGCTCCCTACGAGCAGTACTTC	CARIFGAPYEQYF
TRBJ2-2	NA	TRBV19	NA	TGTGCCAGTAGTACCCTCGCAGGGTCAAACACCGGGGAGCTGTTTTTT	CASSTLAGSNTGELFF
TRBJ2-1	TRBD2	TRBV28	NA	TGTGCCAGCAGGGGGACTTGGGCTAGCGGTTACAATGAGCAGTTCTTC	CASRGTWASGYNEQFF
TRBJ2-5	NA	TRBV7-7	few	TGTGCTAGCAGCTTAGACTGGAAAGAGACCCAGTACTTC	CASSLDWKETQYF
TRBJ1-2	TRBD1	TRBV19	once	TGTGCCAGTAGTATAAGGCAGGGGGCGTATGGCTACACCTTC	CASSIRQGAYGYTF
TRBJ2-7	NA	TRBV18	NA	TGTGCCAGCTCTATCCGGACGGCCGAGGACGAGCAGTACTTC	CASSIRTAEDEQYF
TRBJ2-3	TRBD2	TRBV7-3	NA	TGTGCCAGCAGCCCCAACACGGGGGGTGATACGCAGTATTTT	CASSPNTGGDTQYF
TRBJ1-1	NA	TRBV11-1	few	TGTGCCAGCAGCTTAGATACCGAAGGAGCTTTCTTT	CASSLDTEGAFF
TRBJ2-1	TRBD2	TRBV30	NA	TGTGCCTGGAGGGGCACCCTGAGGGTGGTAGCGGGAAGTGGACACAATGAGCAGTTCTTC	CAWRGTLRVVAGSGHNEQFF
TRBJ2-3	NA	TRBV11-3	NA	TGTGCCAGCAGCTTAAGCACAGATACGCAGTATTTT	CASSLSTDTQYF
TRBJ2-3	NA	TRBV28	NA	TGTGCCAGCAAGGTCGGAGGTGGAACAGATACGCAGTATTTT	CASKVGGGTDTQYF
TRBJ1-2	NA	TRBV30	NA	TGTGCCTGGACGAGGCAGTATGGCTACACCTTC	CAWTRQYGYTF
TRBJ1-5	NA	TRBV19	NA	TGTGCCAGTATTAGGACAGAAAATAGCAATCAGCCCCAGCATTTT	CASIRTENSNQPQHF
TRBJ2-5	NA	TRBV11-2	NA	TGTGCCAGCAGCTCCGGACAAGGGACCCAGTACTTC	CASSSGQGTQYF
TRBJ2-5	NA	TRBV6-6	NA	TGTGCCAGCAGTTCCCCGTTCGGTAAAGAGACCCAGTACTTC	CASSSPFGKETQYF
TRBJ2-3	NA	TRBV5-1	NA	TGCGCCAGCCGACGGGGCACAGATACGCAGTATTTT	CASRRGTDTQYF
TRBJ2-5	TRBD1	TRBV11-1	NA	TGTGCCAGCAGCCCCAGGGGGGAGACCCAGTACTTC	CASSPRGETQYF
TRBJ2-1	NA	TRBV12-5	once	TGTGCTAGTGGCCTTGGGATAGGCAGTTCCTACAATGAGCAGTTCTTC	CASGLGIGSSYNEQFF
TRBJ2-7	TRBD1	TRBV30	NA	TGTGCCTGGAGTGTAGGGGGACAGGGTAGGGACGAGCAGTACTTC	CAWSVGGQGRDEQYF
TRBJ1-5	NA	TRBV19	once	TGTGCCAGTAGTGCCCGGGACGGATATAGCAATCAGCCCCAGCATTTT	CASSARDGYSNQPQHF
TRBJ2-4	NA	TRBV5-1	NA	TGCGCCAGCAGCTTGGCCTCAGGGAGTAACATTCAGTACTTC	CASSLASGSNIQYF
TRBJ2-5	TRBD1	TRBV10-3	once	TGTGCCATCAGTGAGCCACTAGGGACAGCACAAGAGACCCAGTACTTC	CAISEPLGTAQETQYF
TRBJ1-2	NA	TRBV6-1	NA	TGTGCCAGCAGTGAAGTGCCTCGGAATGGCTACACCTTC	CASSEVPRNGYTF
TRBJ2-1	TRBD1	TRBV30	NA	TGTGCCTGGACAGGGGGCGCGTATGAGCAGTTCTTC	CAWTGGAYEQFF
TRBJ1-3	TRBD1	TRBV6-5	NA	TGTGCCAGTCGAACAGGGGGCTCTGGAAACACCATATATTTT	CASRTGGSGNTIYF
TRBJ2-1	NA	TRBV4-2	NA	TGTGCCAGCAGCTCGACAGTATACAATGAGCAGTTCTTC	CASSSTVYNEQFF
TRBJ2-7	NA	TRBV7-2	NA	TGTGCCAGCAGCCCTAGGTCCTACGAGCAGTACTTC	CASSPRSYEQYF
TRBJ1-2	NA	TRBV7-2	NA	TGTGCCAGCAGCTTAGCGCTGGGGGACGGAGCTAACTATGGCTACACCTTC	CASSLALGDGANYGYTF
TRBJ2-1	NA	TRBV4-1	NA	TGCGCCAGCAGCCACTTGGGACAAAGCTCCTACAATGAGCAGTTCTTC	CASSHLGQSSYNEQFF
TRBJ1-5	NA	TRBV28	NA	TGTGCCAGCACCCCCCGGGGGAGGCCCCAGCATTTT	CASTPRGRPQHF
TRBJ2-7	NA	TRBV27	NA	TGTGCCACCCGCGAGGCAGTCTCCTACGAGCAGTACTTC	CATREAVSYEQYF
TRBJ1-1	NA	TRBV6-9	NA	TGTGCCAGCAGTACGACAGCGGCCCTCACTGAAGCTTTCTTT	CASSTTAALTEAFF
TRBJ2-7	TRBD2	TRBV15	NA	TGTGCCACCAGCAGAGTACTAGCGGGAGGCTACGAGCAGTACTTC	CATSRVLAGGYEQYF
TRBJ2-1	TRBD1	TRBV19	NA	TGTGCCAGTAGTACACAGGGGGCAGGGGGCTACAATGAGCAGTTCTTC	CASSTQGAGGYNEQFF
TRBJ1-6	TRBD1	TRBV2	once	TGTGCCAGCAGTGAATTAACAGGGGAGAATTCACCCCTCCACTTT	CASSELTGENSPLHF
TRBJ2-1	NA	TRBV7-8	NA	TGTGCCAGCAGCCGAACCCTATGGACTGGGTACAATGAGCAGTTCTTC	CASSRTLWTGYNEQFF
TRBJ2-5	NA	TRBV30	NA	TGTGCCTGGAGTGGCGGGGTTCGGGAGACCCAGTACTTC	CAWSGGVRETQYF
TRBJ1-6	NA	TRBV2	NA	TGTGCCAGCAGACCAACAAGGAGCTCCTATAATTCACCCCTCCACTTT	CASRPTRSSYNSPLHF
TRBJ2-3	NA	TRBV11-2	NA	TGTGCCAGCAGCCAAATCGTCGCAGCGGGCACAGATACGCAGTATTTT	CASSQIVAAGTDTQYF
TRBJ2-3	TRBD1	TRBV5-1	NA	TGCGCCAGCAGCTTGACAGGGGCTGACACAGATACGCAGTATTTT	CASSLTGADTDTQYF
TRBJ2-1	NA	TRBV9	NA	TGTGCCAGCAGCGTAGGTGGGAGAAGAAATGAGCAGTTCTTC	CASSVGGRRNEQFF
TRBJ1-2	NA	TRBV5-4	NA	TGTGCCAGCAGGACGGGCCCGAGAGGCTACACCTTC	CASRTGPRGYTF
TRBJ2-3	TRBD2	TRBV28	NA	TGTGCCAGCAGTCCCTCCCGGGGGGGGGCCGGTAACACAGATACGCAGTATTTT	CASSPSRGGAGNTDTQYF
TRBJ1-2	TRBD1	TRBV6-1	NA	TGTGCCAGCAGGCGGACAGGGATCCACTATGGCTACACCTTC	CASRRTGIHYGYTF
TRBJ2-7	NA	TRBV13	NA	TGTGCCAGCAGCTTAGGGCGGACACAAAGCGAGCAGTACTTC	CASSLGRTQSEQYF
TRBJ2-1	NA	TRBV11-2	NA	TGTGCCAGCAGCTTAGTTACCAAGTGGGTAAACAATGAGCAGTTCTTC	CASSLVTKWVNNEQFF
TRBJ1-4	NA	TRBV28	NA	TGTGCCAGCAGTTCGCCGGGGTTTGGTGAGGAAAAACTGTTTTTT	CASSSPGFGEEKLFF
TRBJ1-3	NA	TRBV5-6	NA	TGTGCCAGCAGCCCCTCCAAGCAGACAACTGGAAACACCATATATTTT	CASSPSKQTTGNTIYF
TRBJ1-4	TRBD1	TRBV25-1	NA	TGTGCCAGCTACGGGACAGGGTACGAAAAACTGTTTTTT	CASYGTGYEKLFF
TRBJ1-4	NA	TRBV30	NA	TGTGCCTGGAGTGGAATCTCGGAACCAAATGAAAAACTGTTTTTT	CAWSGISEPNEKLFF
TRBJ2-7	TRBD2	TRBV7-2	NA	TGTGCCAGCAGCGGGACTAGCGGCCCCTACGAGCAGTACTTC	CASSGTSGPYEQYF
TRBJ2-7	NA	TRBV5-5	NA	TGTGCCAGCAGCTTAGGAGGGGCCTTCTCCTACGAGCAGTACTTC	CASSLGGAFSYEQYF
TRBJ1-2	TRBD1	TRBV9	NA	TGTGCCAGCAGCGCCGAAGGACGGACAGGGGAAAACTATGGCTACACCTTC	CASSAEGRTGENYGYTF
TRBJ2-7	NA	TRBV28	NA	TGTGCCACCGGGAGAGGGAAAGAGCAGTACTTC	CATGRGKEQYF
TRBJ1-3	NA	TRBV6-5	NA	TGTGCCAGCAGATCCGGTGGCACTGGAAACACCATATATTTT	CASRSGGTGNTIYF
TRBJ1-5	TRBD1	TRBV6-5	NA	TGTGCCAGCAGTAGGACAGGCAATAATCAGCCCCAGCATTTT	CASSRTGNNQPQHF
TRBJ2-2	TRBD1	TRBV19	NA	TGTGCCAGTATGAGGACAGGGGGCGATCTCACCGGGGAGCTGTTTTTT	CASMRTGGDLTGELFF
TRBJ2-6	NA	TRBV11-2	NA	TGTGCCAGCAGCTTCAGACCTGGGGCCAACGTCCTGACTTTC	CASSFRPGANVLTF